The present T cell receptor beta chain was sequenced within a study of blood T cell repertoires in COVID-19. Study-wide context: Samples representing acute and convalescent COVID-19 were sourced from the United States, Italy and Spain. T cells, B-cell-depleted T cells, or PBMCs provided the cDNA or gDNA that served as material.

There are 17 residues in the CDR3. Germline V lookup: CDR1 KGHDR, CDR2 SFDVKD. J lost 1 base, V lost 4 bases, and 7 bases had no gene match. Clones were read by immunoSEQ multiplex PCR, and TCRdb kept only the in-frame ones, dropping some. The sample records about 260,000 clones, approximately 86% being singletons. The sequence came from a woman between 45 and 60 years old who had recovered from COVID-19. The rearrangement uses TRBV24-1 and TRBJ2-1, with 9 bases identical to TRBD1. Sequencing input: peripheral blood. In nucleotides, the CDR3 is TGTGCCACCAGTGAGCCAGGACAGGGGCTTTCCTACAATGAGCAGTTCTTC. Translated, it gives CATSEPGQGLSYNEQFF.